The 9 T cell receptor beta chains reported below all come from one sample, sequenced in a study of blood T cells in healthy people across ages. A sample-barcoded 5' primer and a J-beta primer mix were used in a second PCR of roughly 6 to 11 cycles. Each CDR3 protein gets one entry after TCRdb re-called the 5' RACE reads with MiXCR. The data contain around 1,600,000 distinct CDR3 sequences, 35% to 45% of them singletons. Sample: blood. These receptors came from a woman aged 18-30 years in good health.

The genes are TRBV20-1 and TRBJ2-7, with 7 bases aligning to TRBD1. The trim removed 2 bases at V and 1 base at J, leaving 5 bases unmatched. Germline CDR1 DFQATT, CDR2 SNEGSKA (reference sequence). This CDR3 has 14 amino acids. Here the CDR3 reads CSARIGTESYEQYF. CDR3 sequence (DNA): TGCAGTGCTAGAATCGGGACAGAATCCTACGAGCAGTACTTC.

This clonotype was seen more than once but under ten times. This chain connects TRBV7-9 to TRBJ2-3, with TRBD2 identical over 8 bases. Trimming took 5 bases from V and 2 from J; bases not matched to a gene: 9. The CDR3 spans 16 residues. Germline V gene data show CDR1 as SEHNR and CDR2 as FQNEAQ (reference sequence). This CDR3 reads CASSPSGTRATDTQYF. CDR3 in DNA: TGTGCCAGCAGCCCCTCCGGGACTAGGGCCACAGATACGCAGTATTTT.

This rearrangement joins TRBV12-3 or TRBV12-4 to TRBJ1-2, with D possibly matching TRBD1 (6 bases). Trimming pared 5 bases from V and 4 bases from J, leaving 11 bases between. The CDR3 has 13 amino acids. CDR3 in DNA: TGTGCCAGCAGTGTCAGGGGTACCTATGGCTACACCTTC. This gives the protein CASSVRGTYGYTF.

This clonotype was seen more than once but under ten times. This chain connects TRBV12-3 or TRBV12-4 to TRBJ2-1; 11 positions match TRBD2. Trimming removed 1 base from V and 6 bases from J; junction bases left unmatched: 8. This CDR3 has 17 residues. The CDR3 spells CASSLDPFSGGVNEQFF. The DNA of the CDR3 is TGTGCCAGCAGTTTAGACCCTTTTAGCGGGGGGGTCAATGAGCAGTTCTTC.

In this sample, this clonotype turned up a few times. CDR3 region: CASSPYSGRADYNEQFF. The DNA for the CDR3 is TGCGCCAGCAGCCCCTATAGCGGGAGGGCCGACTACAATGAGCAGTTCTTC. The chain links TRBV4-3 to TRBJ2-1, with 11 bases identical to TRBD2. CDR3 length: 17 residues. The V gene's germline CDR1 is LGHNA and CDR2 YSLEER. V lost 4 bases to trimming and J lost 3 bases; unmatched junction nucleotides: 8.

A few counts support this clonotype. This chain links TRBV7-2 with TRBJ2-3, with 7 nucleotides matching TRBD1. The germline CDR1 and CDR2 sequences are SGHTA and FQGNSA. This CDR3 contains 16 residues. V gave up 1 base and J gave up 1 base; unmatched junction bases: 5. Here the CDR3 reads CASSLVGGSGTDTQYF. The CDR3 coding sequence is TGTGCCAGCAGCTTAGTAGGGGGCAGCGGCACAGATACGCAGTATTTT.

This clonotype has only a few counts. This chain connects TRBV12-3 or TRBV12-4 to TRBJ2-4; 10 bases line up with TRBD2. J was trimmed by 1 base and V by 4 bases; bases with no gene match: 4. The CDR3 has 16 residues. As DNA, the CDR3 is TGTGCCAGCAGTTCCCAGACTAGCGGGGCCAAAAACATTCAGTACTTC. Protein: CASSSQTSGAKNIQYF.

V usage is TRBV9 and J usage is TRBJ1-1, with D perhaps TRBD1 (5 bases). CDR3 size: 16 residues. Trimming pared 7 bases from V and 0 bases from J, leaving 19 bases between. Germline assignment: CDR1 SGDLS and CDR2 YYNGEE. CDR3 nucleotide sequence: TGTGCCAGCGCCCCCCGAGGGGTCTTACTGAACACTGAAGCTTTCTTT. Translated, it gives CASAPRGVLLNTEAFF.

This sequence joins TRBV5-6 and TRBJ1-6; 9 nucleotides align to TRBD1. Germline V gene sequence: CDR1 SGHDT, CDR2 YYEEEE. The CDR3 is 18 amino acids. V lost 3 bases to trimming and J lost 0 bases; unmatched junction nucleotides: 7. CDR3 nucleotides: TGTGCCAGCAGCTCGAGGACAGGGGCGAGCTCCTATAATTCACCCCTCCACTTT. Translation: CASSSRTGASSYNSPLHF.